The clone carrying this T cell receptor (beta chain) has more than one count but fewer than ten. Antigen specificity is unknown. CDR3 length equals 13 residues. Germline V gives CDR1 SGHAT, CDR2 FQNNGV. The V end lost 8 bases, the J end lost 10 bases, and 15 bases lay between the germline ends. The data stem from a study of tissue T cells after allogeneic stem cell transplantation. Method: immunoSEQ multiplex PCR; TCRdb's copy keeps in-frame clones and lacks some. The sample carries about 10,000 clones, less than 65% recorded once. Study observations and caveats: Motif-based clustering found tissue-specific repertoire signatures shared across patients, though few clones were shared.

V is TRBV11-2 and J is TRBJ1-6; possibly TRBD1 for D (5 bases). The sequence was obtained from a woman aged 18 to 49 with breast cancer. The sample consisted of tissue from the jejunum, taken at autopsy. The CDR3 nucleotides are TGTGCCAGCCGCGGGGGGGGTTTATCACCCCTCCACTTT. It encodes CASRGGGLSPLHF.